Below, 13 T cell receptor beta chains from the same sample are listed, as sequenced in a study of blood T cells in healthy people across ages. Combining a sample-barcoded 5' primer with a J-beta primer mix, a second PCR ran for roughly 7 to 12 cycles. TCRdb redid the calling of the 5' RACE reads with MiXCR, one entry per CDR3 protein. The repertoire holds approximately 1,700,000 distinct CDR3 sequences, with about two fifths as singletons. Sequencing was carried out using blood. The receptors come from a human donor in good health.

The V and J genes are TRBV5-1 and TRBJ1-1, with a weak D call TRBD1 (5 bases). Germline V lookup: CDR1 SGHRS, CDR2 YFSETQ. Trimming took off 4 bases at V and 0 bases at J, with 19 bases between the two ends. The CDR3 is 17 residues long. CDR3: CASSPGGTGPLNTEAFF. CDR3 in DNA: TGCGCCAGCAGCCCAGGCGGGACGGGACCCTTGAACACTGAAGCTTTCTTT.

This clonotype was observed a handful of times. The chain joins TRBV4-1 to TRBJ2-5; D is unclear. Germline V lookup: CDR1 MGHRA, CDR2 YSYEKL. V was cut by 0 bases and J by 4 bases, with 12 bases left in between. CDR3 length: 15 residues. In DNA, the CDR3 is TGCGCCAGCAGCCAAGATGAGATCGGTTTAGAGACCCAGTACTTC. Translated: CASSQDEIGLETQYF.

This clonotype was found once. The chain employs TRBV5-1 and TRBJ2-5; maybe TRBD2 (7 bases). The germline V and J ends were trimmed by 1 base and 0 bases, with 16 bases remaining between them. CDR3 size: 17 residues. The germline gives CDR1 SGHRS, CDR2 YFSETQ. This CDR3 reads CASSLRGGGTYQETQYF. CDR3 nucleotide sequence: TGCGCCAGCAGCTTGAGGGGGGGGGGGACGTACCAAGAGACCCAGTACTTC.

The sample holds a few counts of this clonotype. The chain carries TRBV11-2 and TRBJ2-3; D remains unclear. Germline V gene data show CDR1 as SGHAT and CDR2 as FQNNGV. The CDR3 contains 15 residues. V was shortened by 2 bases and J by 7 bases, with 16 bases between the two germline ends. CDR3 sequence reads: CASSLPILHRNTQYF. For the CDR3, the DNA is TGTGCCAGCAGCTTACCAATATTACATAGAAATACGCAGTATTTT.

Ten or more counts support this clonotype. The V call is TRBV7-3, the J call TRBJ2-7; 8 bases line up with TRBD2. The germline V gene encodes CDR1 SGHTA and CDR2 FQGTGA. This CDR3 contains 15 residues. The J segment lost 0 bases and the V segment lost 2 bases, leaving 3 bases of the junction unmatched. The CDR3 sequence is CASSLAGGFSYEQYF. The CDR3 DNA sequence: TGTGCCAGCAGCTTAGCGGGGGGTTTCTCCTACGAGCAGTACTTC.

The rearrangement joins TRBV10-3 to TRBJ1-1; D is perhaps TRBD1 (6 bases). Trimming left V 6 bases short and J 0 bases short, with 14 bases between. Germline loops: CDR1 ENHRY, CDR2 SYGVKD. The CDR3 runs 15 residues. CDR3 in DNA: TGTGCCATCAGAGGACAGATTGTCATGAACACTGAAGCTTTCTTT. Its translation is CAIRGQIVMNTEAFF.

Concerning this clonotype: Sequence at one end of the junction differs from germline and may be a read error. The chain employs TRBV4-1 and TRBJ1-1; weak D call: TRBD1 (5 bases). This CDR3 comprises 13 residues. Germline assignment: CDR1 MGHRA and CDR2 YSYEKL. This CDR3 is CVSSQGQGTEAFF. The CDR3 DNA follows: TGCGTCAGCAGCCAAGGGCAGGGTACTGAAGCTTTCTTT.

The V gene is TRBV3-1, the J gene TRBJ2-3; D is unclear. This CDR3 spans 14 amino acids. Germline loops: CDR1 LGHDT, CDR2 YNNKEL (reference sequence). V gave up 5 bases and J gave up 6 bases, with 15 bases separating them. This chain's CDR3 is CASSSIIKADTQYF. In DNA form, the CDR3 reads TGTGCCAGCAGCTCAATTATTAAGGCCGATACGCAGTATTTT.

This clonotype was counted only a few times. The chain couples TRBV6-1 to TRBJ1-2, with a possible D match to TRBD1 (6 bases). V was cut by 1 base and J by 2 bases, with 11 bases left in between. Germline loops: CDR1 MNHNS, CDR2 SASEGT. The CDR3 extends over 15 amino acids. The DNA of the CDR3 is TGTGCCAGCAGTGAAGTCCTGCAGGGGAACTATGGCTACACCTTC. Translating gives CASSEVLQGNYGYTF.

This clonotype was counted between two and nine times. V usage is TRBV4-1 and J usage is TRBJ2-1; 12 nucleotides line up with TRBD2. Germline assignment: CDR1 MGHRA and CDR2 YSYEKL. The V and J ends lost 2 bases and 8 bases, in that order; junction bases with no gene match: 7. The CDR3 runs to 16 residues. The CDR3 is CASSQPTSGGRYEQFF. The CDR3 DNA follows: TGCGCCAGCAGCCAACCAACTAGCGGGGGGAGGTATGAGCAGTTCTTC.

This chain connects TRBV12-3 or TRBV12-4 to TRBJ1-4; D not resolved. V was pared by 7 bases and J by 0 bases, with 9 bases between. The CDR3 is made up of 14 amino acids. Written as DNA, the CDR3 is TGTGCCAGCACCTACGGCACAACTAATGAAAAACTGTTTTTT. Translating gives CASTYGTTNEKLFF.

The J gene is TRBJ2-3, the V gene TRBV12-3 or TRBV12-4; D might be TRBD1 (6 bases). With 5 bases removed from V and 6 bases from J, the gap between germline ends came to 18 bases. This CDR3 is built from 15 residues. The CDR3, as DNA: TGTGCCAGCAGTATCAAATGGGGGCGCGGGGATACGCAGTATTTT. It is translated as CASSIKWGRGDTQYF.

The CDR3 loop reads CASKTEVGGGYTF. CDR3 bases: TGTGCCAGCAAAACTGAGGTGGGGGGCGGCTACACCTTC. V gene TRBV2 combines with J gene TRBJ1-2, with a tentative D call TRBD1 (6 bases). V was trimmed by 7 bases and J by 8 bases, leaving 17 bases between them. Germline lookup yields CDR1 SNHLY and CDR2 FYNNEI. The CDR3 runs 13 residues. Using reference TRBV2 and TRBJ1-2 for the parts outside the CDR3, the full variable domain is EPEVTQTPSHQVTQMGQEVILRCVPISNHLYFYWYRQILGQKVEFLVSFYNNEISEKSEIFDDQFSVERPDGSNFTLKIRSTKLEDSAMYFCASKTEVGGGYTFGSGTRLTVV.